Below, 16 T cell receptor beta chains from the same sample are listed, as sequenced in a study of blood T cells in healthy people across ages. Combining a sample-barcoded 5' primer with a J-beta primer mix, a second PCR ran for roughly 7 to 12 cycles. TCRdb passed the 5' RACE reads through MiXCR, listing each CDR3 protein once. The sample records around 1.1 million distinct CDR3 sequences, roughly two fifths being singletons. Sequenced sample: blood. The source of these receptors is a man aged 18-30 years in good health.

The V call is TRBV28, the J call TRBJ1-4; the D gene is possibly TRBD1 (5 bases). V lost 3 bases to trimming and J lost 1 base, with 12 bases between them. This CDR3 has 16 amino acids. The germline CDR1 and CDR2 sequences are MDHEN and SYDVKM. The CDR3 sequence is CASSFAGTLTNEKLFF. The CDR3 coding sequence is TGTGCCAGCAGTTTCGCAGGGACTTTAACTAATGAAAAACTGTTTTTT.

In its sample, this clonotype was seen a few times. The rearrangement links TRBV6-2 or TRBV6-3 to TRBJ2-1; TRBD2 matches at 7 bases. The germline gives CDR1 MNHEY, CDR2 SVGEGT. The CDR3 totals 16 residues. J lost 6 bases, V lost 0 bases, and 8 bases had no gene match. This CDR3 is CASSYSWTRGLNEQFF. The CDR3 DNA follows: TGTGCCAGCAGTTACTCGTGGACTAGAGGTCTCAATGAGCAGTTCTTC.

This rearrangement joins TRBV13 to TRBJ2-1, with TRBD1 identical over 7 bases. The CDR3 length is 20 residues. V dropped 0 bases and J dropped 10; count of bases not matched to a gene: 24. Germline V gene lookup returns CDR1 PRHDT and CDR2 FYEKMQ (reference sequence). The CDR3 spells CASSLGEFISFGDSSYEQFF. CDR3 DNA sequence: TGTGCCAGCAGCTTAGGCGAGTTTATTTCGTTTGGGGACAGCTCCTACGAGCAGTTCTTC. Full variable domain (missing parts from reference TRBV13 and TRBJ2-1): AAGVIQSPRHLIKEKRETATLKCYPIPRHDTVYWYQQGPGQDPQFLISFYEKMQSDKGSIPDRFSAQQFSDYHSELNMSSLELGDSALYFCASSLGEFISFGDSSYEQFFGPGTRLTVL.

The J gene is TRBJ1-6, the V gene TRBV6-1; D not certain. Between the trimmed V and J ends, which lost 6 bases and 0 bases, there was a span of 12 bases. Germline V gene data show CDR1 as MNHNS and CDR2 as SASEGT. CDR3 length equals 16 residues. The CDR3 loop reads CASRALRGSYNSPLHF. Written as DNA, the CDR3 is TGTGCCAGCAGAGCTCTACGGGGCTCCTATAATTCACCCCTCCACTTT.

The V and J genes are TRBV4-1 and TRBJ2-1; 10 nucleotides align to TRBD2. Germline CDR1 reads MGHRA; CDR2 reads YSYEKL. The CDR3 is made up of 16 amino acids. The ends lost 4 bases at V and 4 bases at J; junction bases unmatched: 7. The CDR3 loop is CASSLTTSGYYNEQFF. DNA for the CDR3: TGCGCCAGCAGCCTCACGACTAGCGGGTATTACAATGAGCAGTTCTTC.

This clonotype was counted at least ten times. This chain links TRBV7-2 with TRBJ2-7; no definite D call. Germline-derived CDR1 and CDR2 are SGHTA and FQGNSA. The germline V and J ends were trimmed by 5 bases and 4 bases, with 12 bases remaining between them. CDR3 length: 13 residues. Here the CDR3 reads CASSTRPYYEQYF. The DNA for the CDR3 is TGTGCCAGCAGCACCCGACCATATTACGAGCAGTACTTC.

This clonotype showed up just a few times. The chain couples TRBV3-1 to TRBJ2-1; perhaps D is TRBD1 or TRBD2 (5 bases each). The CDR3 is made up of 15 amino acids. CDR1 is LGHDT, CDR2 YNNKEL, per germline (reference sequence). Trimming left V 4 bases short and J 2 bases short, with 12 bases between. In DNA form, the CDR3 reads TGTGCCAGCAGCCCCGGGACGGTCACCTACAATGAGCAGTTCTTC. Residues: CASSPGTVTYNEQFF.

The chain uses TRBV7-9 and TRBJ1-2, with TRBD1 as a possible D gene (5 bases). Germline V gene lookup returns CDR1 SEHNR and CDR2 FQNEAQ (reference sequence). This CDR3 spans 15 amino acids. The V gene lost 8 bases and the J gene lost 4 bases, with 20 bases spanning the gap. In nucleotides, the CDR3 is TGTGCCAGCCCTGACCTCCACGCGACAGTCTATGGCTACACCTTC. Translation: CASPDLHATVYGYTF.

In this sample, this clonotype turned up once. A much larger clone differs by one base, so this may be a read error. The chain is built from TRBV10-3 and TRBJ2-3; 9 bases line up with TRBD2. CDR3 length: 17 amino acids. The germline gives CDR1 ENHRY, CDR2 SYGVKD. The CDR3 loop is CAISESQTSGDTDMQYF. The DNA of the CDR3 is TGTGCCATCAGTGAGTCCCAGACTAGCGGTGACACAGATATGCAGTATTTT.

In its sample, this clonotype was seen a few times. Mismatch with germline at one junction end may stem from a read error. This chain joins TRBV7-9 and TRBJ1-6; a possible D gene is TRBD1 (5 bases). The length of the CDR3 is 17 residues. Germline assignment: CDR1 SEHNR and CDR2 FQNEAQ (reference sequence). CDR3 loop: CASSSNFDSPYNSPLHF. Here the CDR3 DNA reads TGTGCCAGCAGCTCCAATTTTGACAGCCCCTACAATTCACCCCTCCACTTT.

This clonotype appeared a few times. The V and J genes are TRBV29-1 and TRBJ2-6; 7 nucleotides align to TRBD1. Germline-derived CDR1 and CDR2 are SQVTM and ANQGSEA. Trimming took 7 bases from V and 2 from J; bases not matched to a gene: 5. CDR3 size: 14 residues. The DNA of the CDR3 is TGCAGCGCCCTAACAGGGGCTGGGGCCAACGTCCTGACTTTC. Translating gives CSALTGAGANVLTF.

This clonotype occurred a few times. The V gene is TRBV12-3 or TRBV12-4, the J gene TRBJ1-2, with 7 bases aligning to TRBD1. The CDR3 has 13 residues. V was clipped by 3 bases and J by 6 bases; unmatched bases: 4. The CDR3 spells CASSLNRGNGYTF. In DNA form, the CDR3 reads TGTGCCAGCAGTTTGAACAGGGGAAATGGCTACACCTTC.

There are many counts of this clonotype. The chain's CDR3 is CASSLAGLYEQYF. For the CDR3, the DNA is TGTGCCAGCAGCTTAGCAGGGCTCTACGAGCAGTACTTC. V is TRBV7-2 and J is TRBJ2-7; D call uncertain. Trimming took off 0 bases at V and 3 bases at J, with 6 bases between the two ends. Looked up from germline, CDR1 is SGHTA and CDR2 is FQGNSA. The CDR3 has 13 amino acids.

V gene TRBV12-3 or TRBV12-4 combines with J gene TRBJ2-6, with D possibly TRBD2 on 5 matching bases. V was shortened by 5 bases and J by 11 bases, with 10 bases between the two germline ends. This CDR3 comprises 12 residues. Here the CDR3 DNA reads TGTGCCAGCAGTCCACGGGGAGACGTCCTGACTTTC. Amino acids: CASSPRGDVLTF.

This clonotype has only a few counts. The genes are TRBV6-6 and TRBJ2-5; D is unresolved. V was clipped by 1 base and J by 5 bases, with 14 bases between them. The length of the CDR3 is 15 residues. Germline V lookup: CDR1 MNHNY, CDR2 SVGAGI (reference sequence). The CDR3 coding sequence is TGTGCCAGCAGTTACTTATTCGGTCGGTGGGAGACCCAGTACTTC. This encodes CASSYLFGRWETQYF.

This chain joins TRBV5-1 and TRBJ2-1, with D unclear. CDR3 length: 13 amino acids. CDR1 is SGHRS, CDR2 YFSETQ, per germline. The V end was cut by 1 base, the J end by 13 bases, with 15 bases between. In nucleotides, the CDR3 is TGCGCCAGCAGCTTGCCCTCCCAAGAGACCCAGTTCTTC. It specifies CASSLPSQETQFF.